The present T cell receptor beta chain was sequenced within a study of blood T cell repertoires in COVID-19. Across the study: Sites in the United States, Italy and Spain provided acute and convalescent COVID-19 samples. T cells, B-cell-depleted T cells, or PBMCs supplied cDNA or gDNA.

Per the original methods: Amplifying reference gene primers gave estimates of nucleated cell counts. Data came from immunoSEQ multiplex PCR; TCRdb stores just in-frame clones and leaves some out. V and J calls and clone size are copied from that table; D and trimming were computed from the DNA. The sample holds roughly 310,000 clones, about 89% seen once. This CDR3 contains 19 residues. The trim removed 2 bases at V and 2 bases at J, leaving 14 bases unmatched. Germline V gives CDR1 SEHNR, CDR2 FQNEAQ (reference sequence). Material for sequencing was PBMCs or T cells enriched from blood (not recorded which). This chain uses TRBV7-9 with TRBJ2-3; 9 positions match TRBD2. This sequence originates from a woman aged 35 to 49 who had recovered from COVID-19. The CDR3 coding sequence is TGTGCCAGCAGCTTAAGTTTGGGACTAGCACCCAGACACACAGATACGCAGTATTTT. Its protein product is CASSLSLGLAPRHTDTQYF. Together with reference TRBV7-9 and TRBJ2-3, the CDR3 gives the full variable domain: DTGVSQNPRHKITKRGQNVTFRCDPISEHNRLYWYRQTLGQGPEFLTYFQNEAQLEKSRLLSDRFSAERPKGSFSTLEIQRTEQGDSAMYLCASSLSLGLAPRHTDTQYFGPGTRLTVL.